This entry is about one TCR beta chain. No antigen is known for it. Other DNA sequences in this specimen translate into the identical CDR3. Reverse transcription of all isolated RNA meant that expressed TCRB transcripts were sequenced. Measured with immunoSEQ multiplex PCR; TCRdb has only the in-frame clones, and not every one. The sample yields roughly 400,000 clones, about 10% seen once. This entry comes from a study of beta chain features in type 1 diabetes. Findings and limits, study-wide: Among all four CD4+ subsets, Type 1 diabetes patients had TCRB CDR3s that were moderately but significantly shorter.

The CDR3 is 9 amino acids. Germline-derived CDR1 and CDR2 are MNHNS and SASEGT. The ends were cut back, 8 bases at V and 6 bases at J, with 3 bases in the middle. This chain connects TRBV6-1 to TRBJ2-3; D ambiguous. The sample consisted of central memory CD4+ T cells from blood. This sequence originates from a man aged 25-45 years with type 1 diabetes. The CDR3 bases are TGTGCCAGCGGGGATACGCAGTATTTT. Its protein product is CASGDTQYF.